Sequencing of this TCR beta chain was carried out in a study of T cell repertoires in urothelial bladder cancer (dated by TCRdb to 2018 to 2020). Background for the entire study: Of the approximately 12 resected lesions, three were clinical stage cT0, three were cTa, three were cT1 and three were cT2 or greater. The study compared TCR repertoire clonality in bladder tumors with that in benign bladder inflammation. Eleven to twelve patients with bladder lesions undergoing transurethral resection were identified prospectively. A total of approximately eleven resected bladder lesions, made up of urothelial carcinoma (UC+) and benign (UC-) specimens, were studied.

Specimens of bladder lesions were obtained during transurethral resection and kept at -80C. DNA was isolated from bladder specimens obtained during transurethral resection. Summary of the overall study and its limitations: The median percentage of tumor infiltrating lymphocytes was approximately 2% in carcinoma specimens and more than 9.5% in benign specimens. Urothelial carcinoma specimens had a median of roughly 6,000 T cells, fewer than the median of roughly 26,000 seen in benign specimens. In carcinoma specimens a single T-cell clone made up as much as 17% of infiltrating lymphocytes, compared with approximately 2% in benign specimens.

The TCR beta chain CDR3 region was sequenced with the immunoSEQ assay. In the paper's pipeline: For each specimen, the T-cell fraction, clonal dominance, and maximum TCR clone frequency were calculated. TCRdb retrieved this table from immuneACCESS and kept in-frame rearrangements only. Not all clones are present; in checked studies, unresolved V genes account for under half, and no reason is known for the remainder. That table supplies the V and J calls and clone size; D and trimming were determined from the DNA. For this sample the table gives hundreds of clones, of which approximately 72% were detected only once. The top ten hold 20% to 25% of the sample. Trimming takes 4 bases off V and 8 bases off J; junction bases not matched to a gene: 4. The germline V gene yields LGHNT for CDR1 and FRNRAP for CDR2. The CDR3 runs 14 amino acids, cysteine and phenylalanine included. Just CDR3 DNA is preserved here, 42 bases in frame from base 1.

On this clone: Its antigen target is currently unknown. No base quality values were provided; no much bigger clone lies one nucleotide off.

Sequencing used tumor-infiltrating cells from bladder cancer. The receptor was isolated from a human donor with urothelial carcinoma. The chain uses TRBV12-5 and TRBJ1-4; TRBD1 aligns with 10 central bases. The CDR3 region reads CASGYGQGGEKLFF. At the DNA level, the sequence is TGTGCTAGTGGTTACGGACAGGGGGGCGAAAAACTGTTTTTT.